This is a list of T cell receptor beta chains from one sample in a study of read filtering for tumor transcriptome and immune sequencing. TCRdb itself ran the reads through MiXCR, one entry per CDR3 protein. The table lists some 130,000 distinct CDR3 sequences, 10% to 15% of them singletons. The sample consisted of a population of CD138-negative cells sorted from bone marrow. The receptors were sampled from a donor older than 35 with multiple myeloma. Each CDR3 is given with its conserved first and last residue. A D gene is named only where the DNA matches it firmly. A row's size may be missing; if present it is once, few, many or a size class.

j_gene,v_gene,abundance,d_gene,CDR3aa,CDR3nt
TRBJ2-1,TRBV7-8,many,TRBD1,CASSARDRGAYNEQFF,TGTGCCAGCAGCGCGAGGGACAGGGGGGCTTACAATGAGCAGTTCTTC
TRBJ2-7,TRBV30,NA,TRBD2,CAWNVASGSYEQYF,TGTGCCTGGAACGTGGCTAGCGGGAGCTACGAGCAGTACTTC
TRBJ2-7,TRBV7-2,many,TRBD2,CASSFQLAGGDEQYF,TGTGCCAGCAGCTTCCAACTAGCGGGAGGGGACGAGCAGTACTTC
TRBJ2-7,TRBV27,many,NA,CASSPRDSGHEQYF,TGTGCCAGCAGTCCGCGGGACTCCGGACACGAGCAGTACTTC
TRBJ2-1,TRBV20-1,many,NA,CSVRGSGGLYNEQFF,TGCAGTGTCAGGGGTTCAGGGGGGCTCTACAATGAGCAGTTCTTC
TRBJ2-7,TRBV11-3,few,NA,CASSSRGREQYF,TGTGCCAGCAGCTCCAGAGGACGGGAGCAGTACTTC
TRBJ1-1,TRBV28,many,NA,CASSLRGRGNTEAFF,TGTGCCAGCAGTTTAAGGGGCAGGGGAAACACTGAAGCTTTCTTT
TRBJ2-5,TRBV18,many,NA,CASSPPNVYQETQYF,TGTGCCAGCTCACCACCGAATGTCTACCAAGAGACCCAGTACTTC
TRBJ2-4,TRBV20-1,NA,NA,CSARDQRRGQNIQYF,TGCAGTGCTAGAGATCAGCGGAGGGGGCAAAACATTCAGTACTTC
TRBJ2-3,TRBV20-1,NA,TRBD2,CSAGGGSTDTQYF,TGCAGTGCTGGGGGAGGGAGCACAGATACGCAGTATTTT
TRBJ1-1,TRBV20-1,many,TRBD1,CSAREGTGTLAEAFF,TGCAGTGCTAGAGAGGGGACAGGTACGTTGGCTGAAGCTTTCTTT
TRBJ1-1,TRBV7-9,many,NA,CASTKQGYEAFF,TGTGCCAGCACCAAACAGGGTTATGAAGCTTTCTTT
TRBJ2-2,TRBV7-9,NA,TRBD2,CASTVRAGVLPRELFF,TGTGCCAGCACCGTGAGAGCGGGAGTCCTCCCCAGGGAGCTGTTTTTT
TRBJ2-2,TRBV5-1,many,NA,CASSPGVSNTGELFF,TGCGCCAGCAGCCCTGGGGTCTCCAACACCGGGGAGCTGTTTTTT
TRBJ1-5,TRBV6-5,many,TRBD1,CASRPGTGDNQPQHF,TGTGCCAGCAGACCCGGGACAGGGGACAATCAGCCCCAGCATTTT
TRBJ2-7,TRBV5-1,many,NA,CASSLMGESGEQYF,TGCGCCAGCAGCTTGATGGGGGAGTCCGGCGAGCAGTACTTC
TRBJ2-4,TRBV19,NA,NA,CASSIDFEFINIQYF,TGTGCCAGTAGTATAGATTTCGAATTCATAAACATTCAGTACTTC
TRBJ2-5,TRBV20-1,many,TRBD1,CSARASGGRETQYF,TGCAGTGCTAGAGCCTCAGGGGGTCGGGAGACCCAGTACTTC
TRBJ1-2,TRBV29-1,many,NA,CSVGAGNYGYTF,TGCAGCGTTGGGGCAGGGAACTATGGCTACACCTTC
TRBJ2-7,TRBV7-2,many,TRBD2,CASSFSSGGAYEQYF,TGTGCCAGCAGCTTCAGCAGCGGGGGTGCCTACGAGCAGTACTTC
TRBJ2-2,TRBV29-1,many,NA,CSVEASANTGELFF,TGCAGCGTTGAGGCTAGCGCGAACACCGGGGAGCTGTTTTTT
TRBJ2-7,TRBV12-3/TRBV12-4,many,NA,CASSLAQGRDEQYF,TGTGCCAGCAGTTTAGCACAGGGACGGGACGAGCAGTACTTC
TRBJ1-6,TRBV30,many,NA,CAWRPKGGQYNSPLHF,TGTGCCTGGAGACCCAAAGGAGGACAATATAATTCACCCCTCCACTTT
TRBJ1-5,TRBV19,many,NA,CASHGGGSNQPQHF,TGTGCCAGTCACGGGGGTGGAAGCAATCAGCCCCAGCATTTT
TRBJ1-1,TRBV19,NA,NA,CASSIRLQAATEAFF,TGTGCCAGTAGTATCCGATTACAGGCGGCCACTGAAGCTTTCTTT
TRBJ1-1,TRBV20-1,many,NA,CSAPPLPQNTEAFF,TGCAGTGCTCCCCCTTTACCGCAGAACACTGAAGCTTTCTTT
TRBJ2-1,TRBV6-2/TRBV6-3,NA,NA,CASQTAGPLDEQFF,TGTGCCAGCCAAACGGCAGGGCCCCTGGATGAGCAGTTCTTC
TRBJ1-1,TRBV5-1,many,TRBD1,CASSLVVGTGGAEAFF,TGCGCCAGCAGCTTGGTAGTGGGGACAGGGGGCGCGGAAGCTTTCTTT
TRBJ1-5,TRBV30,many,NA,CAWSAGHGGQPQHF,TGTGCCTGGAGTGCTGGACACGGGGGTCAGCCCCAGCATTTT
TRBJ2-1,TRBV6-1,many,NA,CASSEMQYEQFF,TGTGCCAGCAGTGAAATGCAGTATGAGCAGTTCTTC
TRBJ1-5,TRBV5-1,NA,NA,CASSPGGAGGQPQHF,TGCGCCAGCAGCCCCGGGGGGGCAGGAGGTCAGCCCCAGCATTTT
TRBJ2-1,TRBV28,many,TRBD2,CASTPASGAYNEQFF,TGTGCCAGCACGCCGGCTAGCGGCGCCTACAATGAGCAGTTCTTC
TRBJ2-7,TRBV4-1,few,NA,CASSQDRAPAYEQYF,TGCGCCAGCAGCCAAGACAGGGCTCCGGCCTACGAGCAGTACTTC
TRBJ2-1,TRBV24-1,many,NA,CATSEATGSGAYNEQFF,TGTGCCACCAGTGAGGCCACAGGGAGTGGGGCCTACAATGAGCAGTTCTTC
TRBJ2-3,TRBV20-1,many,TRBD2,CSARTSSGSDTQYF,TGCAGTGCCCGGACTAGTTCTGGGTCAGATACGCAGTATTTT
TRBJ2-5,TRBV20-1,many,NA,CSAPHTGKETQYF,TGCAGTGCTCCCCACACAGGGAAAGAGACCCAGTACTTC
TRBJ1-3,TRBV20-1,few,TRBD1,CSARTRGVNTIYF,TGCAGTGCTAGAACCAGGGGGGTGAACACCATATATTTT
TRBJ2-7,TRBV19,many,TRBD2,CASSKIGTSGRVSYEQYF,TGTGCCAGTAGCAAGATTGGGACTAGCGGGAGGGTCTCCTACGAGCAGTACTTC
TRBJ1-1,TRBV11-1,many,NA,CASSLARGAVKAFF,TGTGCCAGCAGCTTAGCGCGGGGGGCAGTCAAAGCTTTCTTT
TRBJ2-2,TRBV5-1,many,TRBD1,CASSPRQGHDGELFF,TGCGCCAGCAGCCCGAGACAGGGACACGACGGGGAGCTGTTTTTT
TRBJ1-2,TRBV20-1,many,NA,CSASPPGGFNGYTF,TGCAGTGCTAGTCCGCCGGGGGGGTTTAATGGCTACACCTTC
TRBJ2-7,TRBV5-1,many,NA,CASSPLGYEQYF,TGCGCCAGCAGCCCCCTTGGGTACGAGCAGTACTTC
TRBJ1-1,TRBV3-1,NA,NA,CASSTHQGGLVGAFF,TGTGCCAGCAGCACCCACCAAGGCGGCCTGGTCGGAGCTTTCTTT
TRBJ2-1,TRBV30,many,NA,CAWRPLAGSGKNEQFF,TGTGCCTGGAGGCCCCTGGCGGGATCGGGAAAAAATGAGCAGTTCTTC
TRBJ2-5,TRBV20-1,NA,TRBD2,CSASSTSGVVQETQYF,TGCAGTGCTTCCTCAACTAGCGGGGTGGTGCAAGAGACCCAGTACTTC
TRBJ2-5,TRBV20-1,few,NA,CSAPVHGGGQEETQYF,TGCAGTGCGCCCGTCCATGGAGGGGGCCAGGAAGAGACCCAGTACTTC
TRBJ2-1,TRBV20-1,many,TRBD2,CSASLAGGRNEQFF,TGCAGTGCTAGCTTAGCGGGAGGGCGCAATGAGCAGTTCTTC
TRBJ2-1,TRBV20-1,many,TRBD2,CSAILRGSSYNEQFF,TGCAGTGCTATTTTACGCGGGAGCTCCTACAATGAGCAGTTCTTC
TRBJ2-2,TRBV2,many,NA,CASRGERNTGELFF,TGTGCCAGCAGGGGCGAGAGGAACACCGGGGAGCTGTTTTTT
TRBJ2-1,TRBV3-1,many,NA,CASSQVRRTNSMEQFF,TGTGCCAGCAGCCAAGTTAGAAGGACTAACTCAATGGAGCAGTTCTTC
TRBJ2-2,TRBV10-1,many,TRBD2,CASSESGLAPGELFF,TGCGCCAGCAGTGAGTCCGGACTAGCCCCCGGGGAGCTGTTTTTT
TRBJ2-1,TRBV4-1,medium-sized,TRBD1,CASSQAPGQGQFDEQFF,TGTGCCAGCAGCCAAGCCCCCGGACAGGGGCAGTTTGATGAGCAGTTCTTC
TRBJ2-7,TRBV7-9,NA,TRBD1,CASSSGQGLSSSYEQYF,TGTGCCAGCAGCTCAGGACAGGGGTTATCGAGCTCCTACGAGCAGTACTTC